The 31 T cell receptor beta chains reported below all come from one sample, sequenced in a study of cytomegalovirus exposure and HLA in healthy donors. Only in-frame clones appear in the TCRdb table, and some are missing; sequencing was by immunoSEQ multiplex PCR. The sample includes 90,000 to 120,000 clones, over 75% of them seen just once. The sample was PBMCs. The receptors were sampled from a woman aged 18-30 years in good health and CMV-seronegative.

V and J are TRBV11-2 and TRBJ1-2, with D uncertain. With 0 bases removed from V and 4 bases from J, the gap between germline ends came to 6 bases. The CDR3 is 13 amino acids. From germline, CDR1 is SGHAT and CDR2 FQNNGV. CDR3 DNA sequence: TGTGCCAGCAGCTTAGATGGCCGCTATGGCTACACCTTC. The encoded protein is CASSLDGRYGYTF.

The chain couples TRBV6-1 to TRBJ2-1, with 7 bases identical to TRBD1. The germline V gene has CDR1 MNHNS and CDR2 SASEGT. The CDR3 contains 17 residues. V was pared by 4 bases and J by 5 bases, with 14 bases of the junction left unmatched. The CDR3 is CASSGKLRDRDNNEQFF. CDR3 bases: TGTGCCAGCAGTGGGAAACTCCGGGACAGAGATAACAATGAGCAGTTCTTC.

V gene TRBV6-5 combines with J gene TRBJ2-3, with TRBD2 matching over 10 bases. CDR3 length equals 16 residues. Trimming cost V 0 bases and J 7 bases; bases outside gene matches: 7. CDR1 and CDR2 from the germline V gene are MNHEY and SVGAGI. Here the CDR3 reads CASSYSQRGGVYTQYF. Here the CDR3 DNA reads TGTGCCAGCAGTTACTCGCAGCGGGGGGGCGTGTATACGCAGTATTTT.

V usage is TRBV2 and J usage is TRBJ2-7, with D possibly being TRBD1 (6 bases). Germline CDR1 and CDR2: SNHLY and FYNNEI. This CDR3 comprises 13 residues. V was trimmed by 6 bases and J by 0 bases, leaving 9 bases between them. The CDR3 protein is CASRDSSSYEQYF. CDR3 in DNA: TGTGCCAGCAGGGACAGTAGCTCCTACGAGCAGTACTTC.

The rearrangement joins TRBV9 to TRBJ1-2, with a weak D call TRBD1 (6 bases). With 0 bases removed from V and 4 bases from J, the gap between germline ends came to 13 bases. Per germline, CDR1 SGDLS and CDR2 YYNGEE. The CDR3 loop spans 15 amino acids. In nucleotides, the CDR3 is TGTGCCAGCAGCGTAGAGGTGGGGGGGCTCTATGGCTACACCTTC. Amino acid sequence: CASSVEVGGLYGYTF.

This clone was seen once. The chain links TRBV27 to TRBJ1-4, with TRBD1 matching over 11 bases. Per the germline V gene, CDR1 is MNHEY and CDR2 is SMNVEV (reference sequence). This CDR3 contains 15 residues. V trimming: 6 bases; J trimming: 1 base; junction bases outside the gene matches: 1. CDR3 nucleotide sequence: TGTGCCAGCAGGGGGACAGGGGGAACTAATGAAAAACTGTTTTTT. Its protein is CASRGTGGTNEKLFF.

The CDR3 DNA follows: TGTGCCAGCAGCCCATGGCTAGCGGGGGAGTACAATGAGCAGTTCTTC. It yields the protein CASSPWLAGEYNEQFF. The V call is TRBV5-4, the J call TRBJ2-1; 10 positions match TRBD2. The CDR3 is made up of 16 amino acids. After removal of 4 bases from V and 4 bases from J, the junction contained 8 bases not matched to a gene. In germline, CDR1 is SGHNT, CDR2 YYREEE (reference sequence). Together with reference TRBV5-4 and TRBJ2-1, the CDR3 gives the full variable domain: ETGVTQSPTHLIKTRGQQVTLRCSSQSGHNTVSWYQQALGQGPQFIFQYYREEENGRGNFPPRFSGLQFPNYSSELNVNALELDDSALYLCASSPWLAGEYNEQFFGPGTRLTVL.

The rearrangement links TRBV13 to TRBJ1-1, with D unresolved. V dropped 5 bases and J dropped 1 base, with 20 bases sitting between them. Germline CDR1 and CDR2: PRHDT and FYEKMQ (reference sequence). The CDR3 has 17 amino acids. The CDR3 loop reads CASSLLSSPRGNTEAFF. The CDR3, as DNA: TGTGCCAGCAGCCTCCTCAGCAGCCCCCGAGGGAACACTGAAGCTTTCTTT. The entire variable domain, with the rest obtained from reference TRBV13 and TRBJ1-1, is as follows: AAGVIQSPRHLIKEKRETATLKCYPIPRHDTVYWYQQGPGQDPQFLISFYEKMQSDKGSIPDRFSAQQFSDYHSELNMSSLELGDSALYFCASSLLSSPRGNTEAFFGQGTRLTVV.

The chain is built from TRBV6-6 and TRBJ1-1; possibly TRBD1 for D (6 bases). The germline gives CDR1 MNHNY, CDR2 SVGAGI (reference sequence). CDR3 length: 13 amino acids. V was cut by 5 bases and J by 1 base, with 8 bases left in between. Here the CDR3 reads CASSKGENTEAFF. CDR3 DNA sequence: TGTGCCAGCAGTAAGGGGGAGAACACTGAAGCTTTCTTT.

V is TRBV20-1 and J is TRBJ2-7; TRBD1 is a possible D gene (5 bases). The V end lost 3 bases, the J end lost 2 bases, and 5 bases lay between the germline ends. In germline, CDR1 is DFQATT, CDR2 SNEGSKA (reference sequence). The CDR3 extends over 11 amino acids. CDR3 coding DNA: TGCAGTGCTAGGGACACCTACGAGCAGTACTTC. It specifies CSARDTYEQYF.

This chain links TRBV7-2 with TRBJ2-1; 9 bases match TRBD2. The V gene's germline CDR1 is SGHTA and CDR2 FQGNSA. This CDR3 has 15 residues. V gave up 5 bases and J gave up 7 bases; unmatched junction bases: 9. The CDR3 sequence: CASSRGGSGGNEQFF. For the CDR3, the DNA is TGTGCCAGCAGCAGAGGTGGTAGCGGGGGAAATGAGCAGTTCTTC.

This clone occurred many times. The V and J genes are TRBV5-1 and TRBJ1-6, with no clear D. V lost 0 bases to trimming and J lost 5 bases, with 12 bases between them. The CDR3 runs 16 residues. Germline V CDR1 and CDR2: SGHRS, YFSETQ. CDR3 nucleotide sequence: TGCGCCAGCAGCTTGGCTGGCCCCGAAAATAATTCACCCCTCCACTTT. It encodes CASSLAGPENNSPLHF.

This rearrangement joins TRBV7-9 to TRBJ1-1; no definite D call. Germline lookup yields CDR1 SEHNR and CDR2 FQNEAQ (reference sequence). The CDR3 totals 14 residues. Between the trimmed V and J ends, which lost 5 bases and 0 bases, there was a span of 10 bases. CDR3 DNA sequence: TGTGCCAGCAGCCCTTCGGCGGTGAACACTGAAGCTTTCTTT. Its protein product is CASSPSAVNTEAFF.

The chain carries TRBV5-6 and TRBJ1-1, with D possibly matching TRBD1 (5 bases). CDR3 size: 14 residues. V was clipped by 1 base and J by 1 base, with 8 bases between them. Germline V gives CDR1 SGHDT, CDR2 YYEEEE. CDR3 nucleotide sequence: TGTGCCAGCAGCTTGAGGGGCAGGAACACTGAAGCTTTCTTT. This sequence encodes CASSLRGRNTEAFF.

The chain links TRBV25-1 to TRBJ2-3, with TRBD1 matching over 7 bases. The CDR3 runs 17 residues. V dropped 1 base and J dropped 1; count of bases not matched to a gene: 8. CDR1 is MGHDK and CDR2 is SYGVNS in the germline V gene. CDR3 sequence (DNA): TGTGCCAGCAGTGAATCCCGACAGGGATGGGGCACAGATACGCAGTATTTT. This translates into CASSESRQGWGTDTQYF.

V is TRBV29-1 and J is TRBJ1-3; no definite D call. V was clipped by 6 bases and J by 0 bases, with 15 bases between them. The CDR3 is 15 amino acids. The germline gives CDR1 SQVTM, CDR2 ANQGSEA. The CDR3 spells CSVRTDWDSGNTIYF. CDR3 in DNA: TGCAGCGTCCGAACGGACTGGGACTCTGGAAACACCATATATTTT.

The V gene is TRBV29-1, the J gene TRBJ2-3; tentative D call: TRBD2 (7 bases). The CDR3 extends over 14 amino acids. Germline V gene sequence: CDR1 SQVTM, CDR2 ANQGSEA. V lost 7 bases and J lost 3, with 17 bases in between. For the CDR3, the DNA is TGCAGCGCCCGGGGGGTAGGGGGTACAGATACGCAGTATTTT. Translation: CSARGVGGTDTQYF.

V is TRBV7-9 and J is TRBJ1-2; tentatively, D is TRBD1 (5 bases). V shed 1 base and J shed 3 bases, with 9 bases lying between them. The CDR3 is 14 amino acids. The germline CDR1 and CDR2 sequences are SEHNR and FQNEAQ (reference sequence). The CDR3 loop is CASSLGRRDYGYTF. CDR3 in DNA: TGTGCCAGCAGCTTAGGTCGCAGGGACTATGGCTACACCTTC.

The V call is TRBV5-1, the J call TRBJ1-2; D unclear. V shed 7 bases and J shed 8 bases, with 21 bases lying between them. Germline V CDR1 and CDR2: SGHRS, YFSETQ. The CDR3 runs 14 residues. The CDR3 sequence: CASSTGQTPGGYTF. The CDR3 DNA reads TGCGCCAGCTCGACGGGTCAAACCCCCGGGGGCTACACCTTC.

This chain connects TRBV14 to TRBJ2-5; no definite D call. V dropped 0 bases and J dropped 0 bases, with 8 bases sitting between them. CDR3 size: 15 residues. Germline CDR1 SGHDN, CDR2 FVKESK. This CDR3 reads CASSQDRLNQETQYF. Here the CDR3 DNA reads TGTGCCAGCAGCCAAGATCGGTTGAACCAAGAGACCCAGTACTTC.

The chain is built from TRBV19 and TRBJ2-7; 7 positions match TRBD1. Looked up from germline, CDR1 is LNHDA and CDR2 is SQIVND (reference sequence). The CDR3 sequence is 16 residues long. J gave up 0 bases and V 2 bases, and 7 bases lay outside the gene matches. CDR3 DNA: TGTGCCAGTAGTATATTCGGCAGGGGGACCTCCTACGAGCAGTACTTC. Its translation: CASSIFGRGTSYEQYF.

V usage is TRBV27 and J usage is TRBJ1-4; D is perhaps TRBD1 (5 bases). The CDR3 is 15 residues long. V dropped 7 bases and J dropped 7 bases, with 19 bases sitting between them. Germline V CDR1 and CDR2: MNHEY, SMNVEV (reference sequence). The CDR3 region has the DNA TGTGCCAGCACCCCAATGCAGGGAAGCGCTGAAAAACTGTTTTTT. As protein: CASTPMQGSAEKLFF.

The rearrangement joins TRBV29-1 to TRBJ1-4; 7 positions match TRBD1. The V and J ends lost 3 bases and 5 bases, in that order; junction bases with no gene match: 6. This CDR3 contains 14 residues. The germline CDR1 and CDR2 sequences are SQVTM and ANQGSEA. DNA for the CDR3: TGCAGCGTTGAGATTACAGGGGTGAATGAAAAACTGTTTTTT. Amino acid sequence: CSVEITGVNEKLFF.

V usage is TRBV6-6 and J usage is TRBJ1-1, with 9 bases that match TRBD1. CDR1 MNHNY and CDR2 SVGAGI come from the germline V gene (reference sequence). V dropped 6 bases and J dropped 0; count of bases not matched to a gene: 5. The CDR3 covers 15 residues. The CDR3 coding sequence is TGTGCCAGCAGAACGACAGGGGGGATGAACACTGAAGCTTTCTTT. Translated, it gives CASRTTGGMNTEAFF.

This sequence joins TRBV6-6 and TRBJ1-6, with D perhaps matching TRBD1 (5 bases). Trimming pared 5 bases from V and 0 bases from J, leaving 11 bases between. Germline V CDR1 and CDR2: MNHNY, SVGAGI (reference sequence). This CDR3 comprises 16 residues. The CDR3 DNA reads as TGTGCCAGCAGTCCTACCGACAGCTCCTATAATTCACCCCTCCACTTT. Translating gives CASSPTDSSYNSPLHF.

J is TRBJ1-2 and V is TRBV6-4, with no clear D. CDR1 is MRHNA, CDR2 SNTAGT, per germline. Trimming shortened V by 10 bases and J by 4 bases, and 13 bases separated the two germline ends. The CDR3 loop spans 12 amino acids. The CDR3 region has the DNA TGTGCCATCCCGGGTCTAACCTATGGCTACACCTTC. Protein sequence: CAIPGLTYGYTF.

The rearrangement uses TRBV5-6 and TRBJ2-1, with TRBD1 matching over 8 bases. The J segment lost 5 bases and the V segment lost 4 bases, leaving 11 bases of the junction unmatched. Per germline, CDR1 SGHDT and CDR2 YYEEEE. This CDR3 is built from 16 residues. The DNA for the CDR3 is TGTGCCAGCAGCCTGGTGGACAGGGACTTTAACAATGAGCAGTTCTTC. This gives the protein CASSLVDRDFNNEQFF.

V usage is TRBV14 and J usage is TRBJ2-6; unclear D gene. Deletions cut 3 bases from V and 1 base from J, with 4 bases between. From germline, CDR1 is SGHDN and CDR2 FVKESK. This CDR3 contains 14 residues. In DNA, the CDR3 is TGTGCCAGCAGCCACCTATCTGGGGCCAACGTCCTGACTTTC. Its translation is CASSHLSGANVLTF.

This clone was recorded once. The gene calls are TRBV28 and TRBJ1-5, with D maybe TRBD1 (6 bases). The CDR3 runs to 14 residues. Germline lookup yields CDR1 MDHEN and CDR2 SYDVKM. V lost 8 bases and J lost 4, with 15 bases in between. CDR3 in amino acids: CASQGTTTNQPQHF. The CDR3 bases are TGTGCCAGCCAGGGGACAACAACTAATCAGCCCCAGCATTTT.

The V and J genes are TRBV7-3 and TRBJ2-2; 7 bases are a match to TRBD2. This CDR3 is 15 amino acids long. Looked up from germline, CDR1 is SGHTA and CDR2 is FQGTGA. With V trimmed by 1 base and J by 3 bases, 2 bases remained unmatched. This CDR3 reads CASSLNAGDTGELFF. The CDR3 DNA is TGTGCCAGCAGCTTAAATGCGGGGGACACCGGGGAGCTGTTTTTT.

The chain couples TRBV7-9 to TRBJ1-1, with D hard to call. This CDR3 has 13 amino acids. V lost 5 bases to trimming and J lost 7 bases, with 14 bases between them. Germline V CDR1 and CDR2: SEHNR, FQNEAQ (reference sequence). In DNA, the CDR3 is TGTGCCAGCAGCCCTGAGGTCCAGAATGAAGCTTTCTTT. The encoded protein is CASSPEVQNEAFF.